Presented here are 21 T cell receptor beta chains from one specimen sequenced in a study of graft-versus-host responses after intestinal transplantation (dated by TCRdb to the early 2020s). This sample's time point label indicates: cells obtained before transplantation from donor or recipient. The method was the immunoSEQ multiplex PCR assay. As stored in TCRdb, this immuneACCESS dataset retains in-frame rearrangements with V and J assigned. A fraction of the clones does not appear; measured against another copy, unresolved V genes explain less than half of the discrepancy, and the remainder lacks a known reason. In all, the sample holds about 39,000 clones, and over 90% of those were seen once. Less than 0.25% of the sample rests with the top ten. These receptors have no identified antigens. The input for sequencing was unstimulated CD8+ T cells sorted from spleen or lymph node cells, taken before transplant. The receptors stem from a human donor who was the organ donor for an intestinal transplant.

The V and J genes are TRBV27 and TRBJ1-2, with TRBD1 matching over 7 bases. The J segment lost 3 bases and the V segment lost 0 bases, leaving 7 bases of the junction unmatched. CDR3 length equals 16 residues. From germline, CDR1 is MNHEY and CDR2 SMNVEV (reference sequence). CDR3 region: CASSLSVPGGDYGYTF. Here the CDR3 DNA reads TGTGCCAGCAGTTTATCGGTTCCAGGGGGTGACTATGGCTACACCTTC.

The rearrangement uses TRBV4-2 and TRBJ2-1, with a possible D match to TRBD2 (7 bases). V lost 0 bases and J lost 5, with 14 bases in between. The germline V gene has CDR1 LGHNA and CDR2 YNFKEQ. This CDR3 has 16 residues. CDR3 in amino acids: CASSQEGGGPDNEQFF. CDR3 in DNA: TGTGCCAGCAGCCAAGAGGGCGGGGGCCCTGACAATGAGCAGTTCTTC.

V gene TRBV4-1 combines with J gene TRBJ1-1, with D perhaps matching TRBD1 (5 bases). V was clipped by 0 bases and J by 0 bases, with 8 bases between them. CDR1 and CDR2 (germline): MGHRA, YSYEKL. This CDR3 contains 15 residues. The DNA for the CDR3 is TGCGCCAGCAGCCAAGATGTGACAGTGAACACTGAAGCTTTCTTT. This sequence encodes CASSQDVTVNTEAFF.

The CDR3 nucleotides read TGTGCCAGCAGCTTTAGCGGGGGGCGAAGGGTCTACGAGCAGTACTTC. Translated, it gives CASSFSGGRRVYEQYF. The V call is TRBV5-6, the J call TRBJ2-7; 10 nucleotides line up with TRBD2. The CDR3 runs to 16 residues. V lost 2 bases, J lost 3 bases, and 8 bases stayed unmatched. Germline CDR1 and CDR2: SGHDT and YYEEEE. Filled out from reference TRBV5-6 and TRBJ2-7, the complete variable domain reads DAGVTQSPTHLIKTRGQQVTLRCSPKSGHDTVSWYQQALGQGPQFIFQYYEEEERQRGNFPDRFSGHQFPNYSSELNVNALLLGDSALYLCASSFSGGRRVYEQYFGPGTRLTVT.

The V and J genes are TRBV6-1 and TRBJ2-7; tentative D call: TRBD1 (5 bases). Germline CDR1 and CDR2: MNHNS and SASEGT. This CDR3 contains 13 residues. Trimming stripped 6 bases from V and 0 bases from J, with 9 bases between. The CDR3 DNA reads TGTGCCAGCAGGCAAGACAGCTCCTACGAGCAGTACTTC. The encoded protein is CASRQDSSYEQYF.

With respect to this clone: The sample carries other DNA sequences with the same CDR3. The genes are TRBV5-1 and TRBJ1-1; D is ambiguous. Germline V gives CDR1 SGHRS, CDR2 YFSETQ. Trimming cost V 2 bases and J 5 bases, with 7 bases left between them. CDR3 length: 12 residues. The chain's CDR3 is CASSFSGTEAFF. For the CDR3, the DNA is TGCGCCAGCAGCTTCAGTGGGACTGAAGCTTTCTTT.

The gene calls are TRBV27 and TRBJ2-7, with TRBD2 as a possible D gene (5 bases). CDR1 MNHEY and CDR2 SMNVEV come from the germline V gene (reference sequence). V was cut by 2 bases and J by 0 bases, with 11 bases left in between. The CDR3 consists of 15 residues. This CDR3 reads CASSLGSGPSYEQYF. DNA for the CDR3: TGTGCCAGCAGTTTAGGAAGCGGACCCTCCTACGAGCAGTACTTC.

V and J are TRBV11-2 and TRBJ2-3; D possibly corresponds to TRBD2 (6 bases). The CDR3 runs 14 residues. V was shortened by 3 bases and J by 5 bases, with 12 bases between the two germline ends. Looked up from germline, CDR1 is SGHAT and CDR2 is FQNNGV. For the CDR3, the DNA is TGTGCCAGCAGCTTGTTGGGGGGAGGAGATACGCAGTATTTT. This sequence encodes CASSLLGGGDTQYF.

The chain uses TRBV14 and TRBJ1-2; 7 bases line up with TRBD1. The CDR3 runs 14 residues. Trimming took 1 base from V and 7 from J; bases not matched to a gene: 6. CDR1 and CDR2 (germline): SGHDN, FVKESK. The CDR3 spells CASSQGAGTVGYTF. The CDR3 coding sequence is TGTGCCAGCAGCCAAGGAGCGGGGACAGTTGGCTACACCTTC.

J is TRBJ2-7 and V is TRBV27; 8 positions match TRBD1. This CDR3 has 13 residues. Germline CDR1 reads MNHEY; CDR2 reads SMNVEV (reference sequence). With 2 bases clipped from V and 4 bases from J, the junction kept 1 base outside the gene matches. This chain's CDR3 is CASSLQGAYEQYF. The CDR3 DNA is TGTGCCAGCAGTTTACAGGGGGCTTACGAGCAGTACTTC.

V and J are TRBV13 and TRBJ1-1; 8 bases are shared with TRBD1. Trimming took 9 bases from V and 10 from J; bases not matched to a gene: 10. The CDR3 is made up of 12 amino acids. The germline CDR1 and CDR2 sequences are PRHDT and FYEKMQ (reference sequence). The CDR3 sequence: CASRTGRGPAFF. The CDR3 region has the DNA TGTGCCAGTAGGACAGGGAGAGGCCCAGCTTTCTTT.

CDR3 protein: CASSQSRQGADTEAFF. CDR3 sequence (DNA): TGCGCCAGCAGCCAATCCCGACAGGGTGCGGACACTGAAGCTTTCTTT. V is TRBV4-3 and J is TRBJ1-1; 7 bases match TRBD1. Per germline, CDR1 LGHNA and CDR2 YSLEER. The V and J ends lost 2 bases and 3 bases, in that order; junction bases with no gene match: 9. CDR3 size: 16 residues.

This sequence joins TRBV9 and TRBJ2-1, with a weak D call TRBD1 (5 bases). There are 18 residues in the CDR3. Between the trimmed V and J ends, which lost 0 bases and 2 bases, there was a span of 18 bases. Germline V gene lookup returns CDR1 SGDLS and CDR2 YYNGEE. CDR3 residues: CASSVDPRAQYTYNEQFF. CDR3 in DNA: TGTGCCAGCAGCGTAGACCCCAGGGCACAATATACCTACAATGAGCAGTTCTTC. The whole variable domain, filled in from reference TRBV9 and TRBJ2-1, reads DSGVTQTPKHLITATGQRVTLRCSPRSGDLSVYWYQQSLDQGLQFLIQYYNGEERAKGNILERFSAQQFPDLHSELNLSSLELGDSALYFCASSVDPRAQYTYNEQFFGPGTRLTVL.

This rearrangement joins TRBV29-1 to TRBJ2-7, with D possibly TRBD1 on 6 matching bases. This CDR3 is built from 12 residues. V was trimmed by 4 bases and J by 4 bases, leaving 11 bases between them. Per germline, CDR1 SQVTM and CDR2 ANQGSEA. CDR3 sequence (DNA): TGCAGCGTTGGGGGACAAGGGTACGAGCAGTACTTC. This encodes CSVGGQGYEQYF.

This clone has just a few counts. The V call is TRBV10-2, the J call TRBJ2-3; 14 positions agree with TRBD2. Trimming took 4 bases from V and 5 from J; bases not matched to a gene: 5. CDR1 and CDR2 (germline): WSHSY, SAAADI. The CDR3 runs 16 residues. Here the CDR3 DNA reads TGCGCCAGCAGTGGACTAGCGGGGGGGTGGATAGATACGCAGTATTTT. Protein product: CASSGLAGGWIDTQYF.

This sequence joins TRBV16 and TRBJ2-1; D possibly corresponds to TRBD2 (6 bases). Germline CDR1 is KGHSY and CDR2 is FQNENV. V was trimmed by 6 bases and J by 1 base, leaving 13 bases between them. This CDR3 is 15 amino acids long. As DNA, the CDR3 is TGTGCCAGCAGTCAAAACGGGGGATCCTACAATGAGCAGTTCTTC. Encoded protein: CASSQNGGSYNEQFF.

This clone was seen only once. The genes are TRBV27 and TRBJ1-2, with D possibly TRBD1 on 5 matching bases. The V gene lost 5 bases and the J gene lost 4 bases, with 14 bases spanning the gap. This CDR3 region has 14 residues. Looked up from germline, CDR1 is MNHEY and CDR2 is SMNVEV (reference sequence). CDR3 nucleotide sequence: TGTGCCAGCAGTCCCAGTGGAGGGGTCTATGGCTACACCTTC. It codes for CASSPSGGVYGYTF.

This chain uses TRBV5-6 with TRBJ1-1, with a possible D match to TRBD1 (6 bases). Trimming left V 6 bases short and J 1 base short, with 13 bases between. Germline lookup yields CDR1 SGHDT and CDR2 YYEEEE. The CDR3 is made up of 14 amino acids. CDR3 nucleotides: TGTGCCAGCACCTACAGGGCGGAGAACACTGAAGCTTTCTTT. Translating gives CASTYRAENTEAFF.

For the CDR3, the DNA is TGCGCCAGCACCTCGAGGTACGGGTACGAGCAGTACTTC. Residues: CASTSRYGYEQYF. J is TRBJ2-7 and V is TRBV5-1; D call uncertain. With 6 bases removed from V and 4 bases from J, the gap between germline ends came to 14 bases. Germline V CDR1 and CDR2: SGHRS, YFSETQ. The length of the CDR3 is 13 residues.

The chain combines TRBV11-3 with TRBJ2-1; TRBD1 matches at 7 bases. V was pared by 5 bases and J by 6 bases, with 4 bases of the junction left unmatched. Germline CDR1 reads SGHNT; CDR2 reads YENEEA. The CDR3 has 13 amino acids. This chain's CDR3 is CASSRGQSNEQFF. CDR3 DNA: TGTGCCAGCAGCCGGGGACAGTCCAATGAGCAGTTCTTC.

V gene TRBV2 combines with J gene TRBJ2-6, with D perhaps TRBD1 (6 bases). CDR1 SNHLY and CDR2 FYNNEI come from the germline V gene. The V end lost 6 bases, the J end lost 0 bases, and 15 bases lay between the germline ends. This CDR3 comprises 17 residues. CDR3 protein: CASRVSQGPSGANVLTF. The CDR3 DNA reads as TGTGCCAGCAGGGTTAGTCAGGGGCCCTCTGGGGCCAACGTCCTGACTTTC.